Below are 31 T cell receptor beta chains sequenced from a single sample in a study of siplizumab effects on memory and regulatory T cells. Only in-frame clones appear in the TCRdb table, and some are missing; sequencing was by immunoSEQ multiplex PCR. The table records approximately 100,000 clones, 80% to 95% of them present only once. The specimen was non-Treg CD4+ T cells sorted from blood. These receptors all stem from a human donor in good health.

This clone has just one count. The chain joins TRBV11-3 to TRBJ2-7; D gene unclear. Germline CDR1 and CDR2: SGHNT and YENEEA. There are 17 residues in the CDR3. Trimming removed 0 bases from V and 1 base from J, with 16 bases in between. The CDR3 region is CASSLDAPSVASYEQYF. In DNA form, the CDR3 reads TGTGCCAGCAGCTTAGATGCCCCCTCTGTTGCGTCCTACGAGCAGTACTTC.

The count of this clone is one. The chain has TRBV29-1 and TRBJ2-5; tentatively, D is TRBD1 or TRBD2 (5 bases each). This CDR3 has 12 amino acids. Trimming removed 6 bases at V and 1 base at J, with 9 bases between. Germline CDR1 is SQVTM and CDR2 is ANQGSEA. CDR3 bases: TGCAGCGTCGGGGACCCCCAAGAGACCCAGTACTTC. As protein: CSVGDPQETQYF.

The chain employs TRBV7-2 and TRBJ2-1; no clear D. The CDR3 is 11 amino acids. CDR1 and CDR2 (germline): SGHTA, FQGNSA. Trimming shortened V by 5 bases and J by 4 bases, and 3 bases separated the two germline ends. In DNA form, the CDR3 reads TGTGCCAGCAGCGGATACAATGAGCAGTTCTTC. Amino acids: CASSGYNEQFF.

The J gene is TRBJ2-3, the V gene TRBV4-1; D gene uncertain. Trimming cost V 2 bases and J 0 bases, with 9 bases left between them. The CDR3 loop spans 15 amino acids. Germline V lookup: CDR1 MGHRA, CDR2 YSYEKL. CDR3 sequence: CASSQTLGSTDTQYF. DNA of the CDR3: TGCGCCAGCAGCCAAACACTCGGTAGCACAGATACGCAGTATTTT.

This sequence joins TRBV7-9 and TRBJ1-4, with a weak D call TRBD1 (6 bases). The CDR3 runs 15 residues. The germline V gene encodes CDR1 SEHNR and CDR2 FQNEAQ (reference sequence). V was cut by 2 bases and J by 8 bases, with 15 bases left in between. CDR3 nucleotide sequence: TGTGCCAGCAGCTTACATACAGGGTTAGGGGAAAAACTGTTTTTT. Its protein product is CASSLHTGLGEKLFF.

The CDR3: CASSEALPRLNYGYTF. DNA of the CDR3: TGTGCCAGCAGTGAAGCGCTTCCCAGACTAAACTATGGCTACACCTTC. The chain joins TRBV2 to TRBJ1-2; D not certain. V dropped 0 bases and J dropped 2 bases, with 13 bases sitting between them. Germline loops: CDR1 SNHLY, CDR2 FYNNEI. The CDR3 is made up of 16 amino acids.

This chain connects TRBV7-6 to TRBJ2-1, with 8 nucleotides matching TRBD2. Germline V gene sequence: CDR1 SGHVS, CDR2 FNYEAQ. CDR3 length: 13 residues. After removal of 2 bases from V and 13 bases from J, the junction contained 7 bases not matched to a gene. The DNA for the CDR3 is TGTGCCAGCAGCTTAATCGGAGCGGGGGCTCAGTTCTTC. This gives the protein CASSLIGAGAQFF.

The V call is TRBV7-3, the J call TRBJ2-2; 11 positions agree with TRBD2. Unmatched junction bases numbered 5, after V lost 5 bases and J lost 6 bases. CDR3 length: 15 amino acids. Germline V gives CDR1 SGHTA, CDR2 FQGTGA. CDR3: CASSPLAGEAGELFF. The CDR3 DNA is TGTGCCAGCAGCCCACTAGCGGGAGAGGCCGGGGAGCTGTTTTTT.

The CDR3 DNA reads as TGTGCCACCAGCAGATATGCGACTAGCGGTCCAAAAAAGGGCGAGCAGTACTTC. This codes for CATSRYATSGPKKGEQYF. The chain joins TRBV15 to TRBJ2-7, with 9 bases that match TRBD2. The CDR3 extends over 18 amino acids. Per the germline V gene, CDR1 is LNHNV and CDR2 is YYDKDF (reference sequence). The V segment lost 2 bases and the J segment 6 bases; nucleotides outside the gene matches: 17.

The rearrangement links TRBV30 to TRBJ2-1; a possible D gene is TRBD2 (5 bases). This CDR3 is 12 amino acids long. Germline V gene data show CDR1 as GTSNPN and CDR2 as SVGIG (reference sequence). V was trimmed by 0 bases and J by 8 bases, leaving 8 bases between them. CDR3 DNA: TGTGCCTGGAGTGTACACGGGGATGAGCAGTTCTTC. Its protein is CAWSVHGDEQFF. Based on the CDR3 plus reference TRBV30 and TRBJ2-1, the full variable domain is SQTIHQWPATLVQPVGSPLSLECTVEGTSNPNLYWYRQAAGRGLQLLFYSVGIGQISSEVPQNLSASRPQDRQFILSSKKLLLSDSGFYLCAWSVHGDEQFFGPGTRLTVL.

This clone came up a few times. CDR3 protein: CASSTREAFF. The CDR3 region has the DNA TGTGCCAGCAGTACAAGGGAAGCTTTCTTT. The rearrangement uses TRBV28 and TRBJ1-1; D uncertain. V dropped 5 bases and J dropped 8 bases, with 6 bases sitting between them. Germline lookup yields CDR1 MDHEN and CDR2 SYDVKM. The CDR3 is 10 amino acids.

This clone was picked up a small number of times. This sequence joins TRBV29-1 and TRBJ2-1; 8 nucleotides align to TRBD1. Germline CDR1 and CDR2: SQVTM and ANQGSEA. The CDR3 loop spans 15 amino acids. The ends lost 7 bases at V and 5 bases at J; junction bases unmatched: 13. This chain's CDR3 is CSAKPGTGTNNEQFF. Written as DNA, the CDR3 is TGCAGCGCCAAACCCGGGACAGGAACGAACAATGAGCAGTTCTTC.

The chain has TRBV4-2 and TRBJ2-7; the D gene is possibly TRBD2 (6 bases). Per the germline V gene, CDR1 is LGHNA and CDR2 is YNFKEQ. Between the trimmed V and J ends, which lost 1 base and 4 bases, there was a span of 11 bases. The length of the CDR3 is 14 residues. CDR3 region: CASSQAGAGYEQYF. Written as DNA, the CDR3 is TGTGCCAGCAGCCAAGCGGGAGCAGGGTACGAGCAGTACTTC.

The V gene is TRBV6-6, the J gene TRBJ2-7; 9 bases map to TRBD2. V shed 10 bases and J 2 bases; nucleotides not matched to a gene: 12. CDR3 size: 15 residues. CDR1 and CDR2 from the germline V gene are MNHNY and SVGAGI (reference sequence). The CDR3 here is CATLKTSGAPYEQYF. Written as DNA, the CDR3 is TGTGCCACCTTAAAGACTAGCGGAGCTCCCTACGAGCAGTACTTC.

This chain uses TRBV18 with TRBJ1-5; perhaps TRBD1 as D (5 bases). The CDR3 has 14 residues. Between the trimmed V and J ends, which lost 2 bases and 4 bases, there was a span of 9 bases. Germline CDR1 KGHSH, CDR2 LQKENI. CDR3 protein: CASSPMGGNQPQHF. CDR3 DNA: TGTGCCAGCTCACCAATGGGGGGAAATCAGCCCCAGCATTTT.

This chain uses TRBV11-2 with TRBJ2-2; 10 bases are shared with TRBD2. This CDR3 comprises 16 residues. Losses at the gene ends were 5 bases for V and 5 bases for J; bases not matched to a gene: 8. CDR1 is SGHAT and CDR2 is FQNNGV in the germline V gene. The CDR3 bases are TGTGCCAGCAGCCTTATAGCGGGAGGTTCAACCGGGGAGCTGTTTTTT. This encodes CASSLIAGGSTGELFF.

The chain employs TRBV5-1 and TRBJ2-5; 10 bases align to TRBD2. CDR1 and CDR2 from the germline V gene are SGHRS and YFSETQ. With V trimmed by 3 bases and J by 5 bases, 4 bases remained unmatched. This CDR3 is built from 14 residues. CDR3 in DNA: TGCGCCAGCAGCTCTAGCGGGAGCGGGGAGACCCAGTACTTC. Translation gives CASSSSGSGETQYF.

CDR3 DNA: TGCGCCAGCAGCCAAGGTTCGATTACCGGGGGCGGTGAAGCTTTCTTT. This encodes CASSQGSITGGGEAFF. V gene TRBV4-1 combines with J gene TRBJ1-1; D is perhaps TRBD1 (6 bases). Deletions cut 1 base from V and 7 bases from J, with 19 bases between. The CDR3 covers 16 residues. The germline V gene has CDR1 MGHRA and CDR2 YSYEKL.

The V gene is TRBV19, the J gene TRBJ2-3; 9 nucleotides agree with TRBD2. Unmatched junction bases numbered 3, after V lost 4 bases and J lost 1 base. This CDR3 is built from 15 residues. Germline V lookup: CDR1 LNHDA, CDR2 SQIVND (reference sequence). Written as DNA, the CDR3 is TGTGCCAGTAGTAGGGCTAGCGGGGGCACAGATACGCAGTATTTT. Translation: CASSRASGGTDTQYF.

The genes are TRBV30 and TRBJ2-3; no firm D call. Germline loops: CDR1 GTSNPN, CDR2 SVGIG (reference sequence). This CDR3 is 12 amino acids long. V lost 3 bases and J 3 bases, leaving 7 bases between the germline ends. CDR3 sequence (DNA): TGTGCCTGGAGAGCGCAGACAGATACGCAGTATTTT. Translating it yields CAWRAQTDTQYF.

This chain links TRBV9 with TRBJ2-1, with D possibly TRBD1 on 6 matching bases. CDR1 is SGDLS, CDR2 YYNGEE, per germline. CDR3 length: 14 residues. Trimming took 3 bases from V and 9 from J, leaving 16 bases between them. DNA for the CDR3: TGTGCCAGCAGCGAGGCGAACAGGGACACTGAGCAGTTCTTC. Amino acids: CASSEANRDTEQFF.

The genes are TRBV9 and TRBJ1-2, with 7 nucleotides matching TRBD1. With 0 bases clipped from V and 5 bases from J, the junction kept 7 bases outside the gene matches. The CDR3 loop spans 15 amino acids. CDR1 is SGDLS, CDR2 YYNGEE, per germline. CDR3 sequence reads: CASSVGEGAGYGYTF. DNA for the CDR3: TGTGCCAGCAGCGTAGGTGAGGGGGCTGGATATGGCTACACCTTC.

The V call is TRBV30, the J call TRBJ1-1; D is possibly TRBD1 (6 bases). With 3 bases removed from V and 6 bases from J, the gap between germline ends came to 14 bases. CDR1 GTSNPN and CDR2 SVGIG come from the germline V gene (reference sequence). This CDR3 has 13 residues. CDR3 sequence: CAWRVTSGAEAFF. In DNA form, the CDR3 reads TGTGCCTGGAGGGTAACTTCAGGGGCTGAAGCTTTCTTT.

The chain carries TRBV6-6 and TRBJ1-1, with a possible D match to TRBD1 (5 bases). The V gene's germline CDR1 is MNHNY and CDR2 SVGAGI (reference sequence). This CDR3 comprises 14 residues. The V and J ends lost 6 bases and 4 bases respectively, with 15 bases between them. This CDR3 is CASSPARDGTEAFF. CDR3 sequence (DNA): TGTGCCAGCAGCCCCGCCAGGGATGGCACTGAAGCTTTCTTT.

J is TRBJ1-1 and V is TRBV15; D possibly corresponds to TRBD1 (5 bases). The CDR3 spans 13 residues. The germline V and J ends were trimmed by 4 bases and 1 base, with 7 bases remaining between them. The germline V gene encodes CDR1 LNHNV and CDR2 YYDKDF (reference sequence). The CDR3 nucleotides are TGTGCCACCAGCACGAGGGGGAACACTGAAGCTTTCTTT. Its translation is CATSTRGNTEAFF.

The chain uses TRBV10-1 and TRBJ2-1; possibly TRBD2 for D (7 bases). Deletions cut 0 bases from V and 8 bases from J, with 8 bases between. Germline V gene lookup returns CDR1 WNHNN and CDR2 SYGVQD (reference sequence). The CDR3 is made up of 13 amino acids. CDR3 region: CASSESGGHEQFF. In DNA, the CDR3 is TGCGCCAGCAGTGAGTCCGGGGGGCATGAGCAGTTCTTC.

The chain carries TRBV7-9 and TRBJ1-5, with unresolved D. V was pared by 3 bases and J by 9 bases, with 12 bases between. Germline loops: CDR1 SEHNR, CDR2 FQNEAQ (reference sequence). The length of the CDR3 is 13 residues. The CDR3 sequence: CASSFQALGPQHF. The CDR3 DNA reads TGTGCCAGCAGCTTTCAGGCGTTGGGGCCCCAGCATTTT.

V usage is TRBV5-1 and J usage is TRBJ1-4, with unresolved D. V shed 0 bases and J shed 6 bases, with 9 bases lying between them. Germline V gene data show CDR1 as SGHRS and CDR2 as YFSETQ. The CDR3 is made up of 14 amino acids. The CDR3 coding sequence is TGCGCCAGCAGCTTGGGTAGGAAAGATGAAAAACTGTTTTTT. Its translation is CASSLGRKDEKLFF.

This clone has just one count. The chain joins TRBV11-2 to TRBJ2-5; possibly TRBD1 for D (5 bases). Trimming cost V 8 bases and J 5 bases, with 18 bases left between them. CDR1 is SGHAT and CDR2 is FQNNGV in the germline V gene. The CDR3 has 14 amino acids. CDR3 amino acids: CASSAVRGMETQYF. The CDR3 coding sequence is TGTGCCAGCTCTGCGGTAAGGGGCATGGAGACCCAGTACTTC.

This chain joins TRBV5-1 and TRBJ2-1; 7 bases line up with TRBD2. CDR3 length equals 17 residues. Trimming removed 4 bases from V and 4 bases from J; junction bases left unmatched: 14. Germline V gene data show CDR1 as SGHRS and CDR2 as YFSETQ. CDR3: CASSKDDGTSVYNEQFF. The CDR3 DNA reads as TGCGCCAGCAGCAAGGATGACGGAACTAGCGTATACAATGAGCAGTTCTTC.

The rearrangement joins TRBV6-1 to TRBJ2-5, with D perhaps matching TRBD2 (6 bases). The CDR3 runs 15 residues. Germline V CDR1 and CDR2: MNHNS, SASEGT. V was shortened by 1 base and J by 5 bases, with 14 bases between the two germline ends. The CDR3 nucleotides read TGTGCCAGCAGTGAAGGGCCGGGAGTGGGGGAGACCCAGTACTTC. Translated, it gives CASSEGPGVGETQYF.